The 13 T cell receptor beta chains reported below all come from one sample, sequenced in a study of control samples from healthy donors and cancer patients. Produced via immunoSEQ multiplex PCR; TCRdb's table is partial and in-frame only. This sample carries 70,000 to 80,000 clones, around 90% of them seen once, and the ten largest clones take roughly 8.9%. Material for sequencing was PBMCs. These receptor sequences come from a woman in her 50s with colorectal cancer.

The chain employs TRBV28 and TRBJ2-2; perhaps TRBD1 as D (6 bases). This CDR3 is 15 amino acids long. V was clipped by 5 bases and J by 5 bases, with 15 bases between them. Germline loops: CDR1 MDHEN, CDR2 SYDVKM. Here the CDR3 reads CASSPSQGYTGELFF. The CDR3 DNA is TGTGCCAGCAGTCCCTCACAGGGTTATACCGGGGAGCTGTTTTTT.

V usage is TRBV7-2 and J usage is TRBJ2-1; D gene ambiguous. The germline gives CDR1 SGHTA, CDR2 FQGNSA. Trimming removed 1 base from V and 2 bases from J, with 9 bases in between. The CDR3 consists of 15 residues. CDR3 amino acids: CASSLGRATYNEQFF. The CDR3 region has the DNA TGTGCCAGCAGCTTAGGACGGGCAACCTACAATGAGCAGTTCTTC.

As for this clone: Other DNA sequences of this sample code for an identical CDR3. This sequence joins TRBV7-2 and TRBJ2-2, with D hard to call. The germline gives CDR1 SGHTA, CDR2 FQGNSA. With 2 bases removed from V and 1 base from J, the gap between germline ends came to 5 bases. The length of the CDR3 is 14 residues. The CDR3 protein is CASSLSRNTGELFF. CDR3 coding DNA: TGTGCCAGCAGCTTAAGCCGGAACACCGGGGAGCTGTTTTTT.

The V and J genes are TRBV2 and TRBJ1-6; 10 positions match TRBD1. CDR3 length: 16 residues. V dropped 6 bases and J dropped 6; count of bases not matched to a gene: 8. Germline V gene data show CDR1 as SNHLY and CDR2 as FYNNEI. In DNA form, the CDR3 reads TGTGCCAGCAGATGGGACAGGGGACTCTCTAATTCACCCCTCCACTTT. Protein: CASRWDRGLSNSPLHF.

The chain combines TRBV18 with TRBJ1-1; 8 bases fit TRBD1. Germline loops: CDR1 KGHSH, CDR2 LQKENI. Unmatched junction bases numbered 3, after V lost 8 bases and J lost 1 base. The CDR3 consists of 13 residues. The CDR3, as DNA: TGTGCCAGCGGACAGGGAGAGAACACTGAAGCTTTCTTT. It encodes CASGQGENTEAFF.

This chain uses TRBV15 with TRBJ2-5; D is undetermined. In germline, CDR1 is LNHNV, CDR2 YYDKDF (reference sequence). The V gene lost 0 bases and the J gene lost 2 bases, with 4 bases spanning the gap. The CDR3 is 13 residues long. The CDR3 protein is CATSRDKQETQYF. The CDR3 DNA reads as TGTGCCACCAGCAGAGACAAGCAAGAGACCCAGTACTTC.

The V call is TRBV12-3 or TRBV12-4, the J call TRBJ1-1; possible D gene TRBD1, 6 bases. Trimming removed 4 bases from V and 6 bases from J, with 12 bases in between. The CDR3 has 13 residues. This chain's CDR3 is CASSSQQGSEAFF. CDR3 nucleotide sequence: TGTGCCAGCAGTTCCCAACAGGGTTCTGAAGCTTTCTTT.

This chain links TRBV7-2 with TRBJ1-1; D not certain. CDR1 is SGHTA and CDR2 is FQGNSA in the germline V gene. V lost 3 bases and J lost 1, with 6 bases in between. There are 13 residues in the CDR3. The CDR3 here is CASSLQENTEAFF. CDR3 sequence (DNA): TGTGCCAGCAGCTTGCAGGAGAACACTGAAGCTTTCTTT.

V usage is TRBV5-1 and J usage is TRBJ2-3; possible D gene TRBD1, 6 bases. Trimming took 2 bases from V and 2 from J, leaving 12 bases between them. Germline CDR1 SGHRS, CDR2 YFSETQ. This CDR3 spans 15 amino acids. This CDR3 reads CASSLGQSNTDTQYF. The CDR3 DNA follows: TGCGCCAGCAGCTTAGGACAGAGTAACACAGATACGCAGTATTTT.

The rearrangement joins TRBV5-1 to TRBJ1-6; D is uncertain. The CDR3 is 14 residues long. V gave up 6 bases and J gave up 0 bases, with 7 bases separating them. The germline V gene has CDR1 SGHRS and CDR2 YFSETQ. The CDR3 DNA follows: TGCGCCAGCAAAGGGAACTCCTATAATTCACCCCTCCACTTT. This gives the protein CASKGNSYNSPLHF.

The J gene is TRBJ1-2, the V gene TRBV6-5, with D perhaps matching TRBD1 (6 bases). Trimming cost V 6 bases and J 1 base, with 15 bases left between them. The CDR3 extends over 15 amino acids. Germline V lookup: CDR1 MNHEY, CDR2 SVGAGI. CDR3 amino acids: CASRLTGNLNYGYTF. DNA of the CDR3: TGTGCCAGCAGGTTAACAGGGAACCTTAACTATGGCTACACCTTC.

The genes are TRBV12-2 and TRBJ2-7; the tabulated D call, TRBD2, remains unverified against the DNA. TRBV12-2 constitutes a pseudogene. The CDR3 totals 15 residues. The CDR3 DNA reads TGTGCAAGTCGCTTTGGAGCGGGGGGAATATACGAGCAGTACGTC. Protein sequence: CASRFGAGGIYEQYV.

The chain joins TRBV10-1 to TRBJ2-5; weak D call: TRBD2 (5 bases). Germline assignment: CDR1 WNHNN and CDR2 SYGVQD (reference sequence). V dropped 5 bases and J dropped 7 bases, with 14 bases sitting between them. The CDR3 is 13 residues long. Here the CDR3 DNA reads TGCGCCAGCAGTAAGGCCCTAGAGGGGACCCAGTACTTC. Protein product: CASSKALEGTQYF.